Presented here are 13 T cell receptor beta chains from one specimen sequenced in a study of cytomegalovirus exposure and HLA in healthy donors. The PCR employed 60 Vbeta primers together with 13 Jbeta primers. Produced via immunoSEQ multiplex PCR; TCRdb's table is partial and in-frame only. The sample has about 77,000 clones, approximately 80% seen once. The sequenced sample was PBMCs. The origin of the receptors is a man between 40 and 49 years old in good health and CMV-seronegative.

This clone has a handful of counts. CDR3 nucleotides: TGTGCCAGCAGTGAGACTAGCGGGAACACCGGGGAGCTGTTTTTT. Amino acids: CASSETSGNTGELFF. The rearrangement links TRBV6-4 to TRBJ2-2; 9 nucleotides line up with TRBD2. CDR1 and CDR2 (germline): MRHNA, SNTAGT. The CDR3 has 15 amino acids. J lost 1 base, V lost 3 bases, and 0 bases had no gene match.

The CDR3 reads CASRTGVANEKLFF. The DNA of the CDR3 is TGTGCCAGCAGAACAGGGGTGGCTAATGAAAAACTGTTTTTT. The genes are TRBV7-9 and TRBJ1-4, with TRBD1 identical over 7 bases. Per germline, CDR1 SEHNR and CDR2 FQNEAQ (reference sequence). Trimming at V came to 6 bases and at J to 3 bases, leaving 4 bases not matched to a gene. CDR3 length: 14 residues.

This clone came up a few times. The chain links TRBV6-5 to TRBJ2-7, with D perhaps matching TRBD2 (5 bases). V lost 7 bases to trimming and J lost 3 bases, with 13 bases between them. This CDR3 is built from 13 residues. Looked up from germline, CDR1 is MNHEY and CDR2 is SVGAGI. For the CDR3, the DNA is TGTGCCAGCACCCCGTCGGACTTCTACGAGCAGTACTTC. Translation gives CASTPSDFYEQYF.

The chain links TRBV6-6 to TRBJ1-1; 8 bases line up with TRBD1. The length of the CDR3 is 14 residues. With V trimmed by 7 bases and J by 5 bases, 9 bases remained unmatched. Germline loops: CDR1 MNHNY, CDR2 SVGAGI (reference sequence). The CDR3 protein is CASNSDRGDTEAFF. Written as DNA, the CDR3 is TGTGCCAGCAACTCAGACAGGGGAGATACTGAAGCTTTCTTT.

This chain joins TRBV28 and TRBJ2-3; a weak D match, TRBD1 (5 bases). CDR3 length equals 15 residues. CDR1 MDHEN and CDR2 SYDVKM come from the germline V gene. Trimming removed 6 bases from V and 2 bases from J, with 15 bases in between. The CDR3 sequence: CASSKTARLTDTQYF. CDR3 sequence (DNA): TGTGCCAGCAGCAAGACAGCGAGGCTCACAGATACGCAGTATTTT.

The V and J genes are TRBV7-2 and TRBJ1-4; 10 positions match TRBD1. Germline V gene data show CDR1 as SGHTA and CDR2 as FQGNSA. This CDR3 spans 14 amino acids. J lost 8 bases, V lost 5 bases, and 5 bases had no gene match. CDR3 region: CASSAGTGVEKLFF. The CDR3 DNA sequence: TGTGCCAGCAGCGCCGGGACAGGGGTCGAAAAACTGTTTTTT.

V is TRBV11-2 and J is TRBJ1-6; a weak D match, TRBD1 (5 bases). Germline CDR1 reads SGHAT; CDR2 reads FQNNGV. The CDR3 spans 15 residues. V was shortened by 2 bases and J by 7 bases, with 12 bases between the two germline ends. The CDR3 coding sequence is TGTGCCAGCAGCTTAATGGGCACAGGAAATTCACCCCTCCACTTT. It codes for CASSLMGTGNSPLHF.

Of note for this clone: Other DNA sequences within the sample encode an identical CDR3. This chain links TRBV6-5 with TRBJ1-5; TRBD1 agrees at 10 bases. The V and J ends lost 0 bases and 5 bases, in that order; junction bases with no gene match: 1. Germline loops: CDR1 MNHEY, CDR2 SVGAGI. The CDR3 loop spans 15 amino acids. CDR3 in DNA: TGTGCCAGCAGTTACTCGGGGACAGGGGATCAGCCCCAGCATTTT. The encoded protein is CASSYSGTGDQPQHF.

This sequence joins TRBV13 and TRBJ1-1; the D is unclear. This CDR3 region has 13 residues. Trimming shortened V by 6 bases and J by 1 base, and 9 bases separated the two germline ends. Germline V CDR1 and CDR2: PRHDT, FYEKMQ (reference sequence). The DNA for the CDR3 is TGTGCCAGCAGTATAGTGTCGAACACTGAAGCTTTCTTT. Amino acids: CASSIVSNTEAFF.

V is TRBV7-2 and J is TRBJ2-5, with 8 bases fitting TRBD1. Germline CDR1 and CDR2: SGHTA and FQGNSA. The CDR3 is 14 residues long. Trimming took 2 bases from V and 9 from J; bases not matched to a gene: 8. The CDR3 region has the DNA TGTGCCAGCAGCTTAAAGGGGGACAGGCAGGCCCAGTACTTC. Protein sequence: CASSLKGDRQAQYF.

CDR3 sequence reads: CASSYGHRGRGGYTF. The CDR3 region has the DNA TGTGCCAGCAGTTACGGCCACAGGGGGCGCGGAGGCTACACCTTC. The genes are TRBV6-5 and TRBJ1-2; 9 bases line up with TRBD1. J lost 8 bases, V lost 2 bases, and 9 bases had no gene match. Germline CDR1 reads MNHEY; CDR2 reads SVGAGI. CDR3 length equals 15 residues.

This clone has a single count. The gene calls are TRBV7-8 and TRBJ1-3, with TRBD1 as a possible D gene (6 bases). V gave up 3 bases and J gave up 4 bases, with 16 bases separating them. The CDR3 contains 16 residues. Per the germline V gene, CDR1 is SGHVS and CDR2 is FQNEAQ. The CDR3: CASSFRTGSWGNTIYF. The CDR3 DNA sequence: TGTGCCAGCAGCTTTAGAACAGGGAGCTGGGGAAACACCATATATTTT.

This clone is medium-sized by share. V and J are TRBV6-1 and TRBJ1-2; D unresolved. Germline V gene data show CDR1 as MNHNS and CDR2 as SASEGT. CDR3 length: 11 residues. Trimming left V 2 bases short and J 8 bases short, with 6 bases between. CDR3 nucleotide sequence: TGTGCCAGCAGTGAAAGCTGGGGCTACACCTTC. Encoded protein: CASSESWGYTF.